Each of the 32 T cell receptor beta chains below was sequenced from the same sample in a study of cytomegalovirus exposure and HLA in healthy donors. The PCR used 60 Vbeta and 13 Jbeta primers. TCRdb's table, derived via immunoSEQ multiplex PCR, lists solely in-frame clones and lacks some. Of about 160,000 clones listed, around 83% were seen once; the top ten hold 5% to 7%. Sequencing was performed on PBMCs. The receptors stem from a man aged 50 or older in good health and CMV-seropositive.

The chain has TRBV27 and TRBJ2-3, with TRBD2 matching over 8 bases. The CDR3 contains 16 residues. The V segment lost 2 bases and the J segment 5 bases; nucleotides outside the gene matches: 9. CDR1 is MNHEY and CDR2 is SMNVEV in the germline V gene (reference sequence). The CDR3: CASSLRRGRFGDTQYF. The CDR3 DNA sequence: TGTGCCAGCAGTTTAAGGCGCGGGAGGTTCGGAGATACGCAGTATTTT.

The chain carries TRBV6-5 and TRBJ2-5, with 8 nucleotides matching TRBD2. Germline assignment: CDR1 MNHEY and CDR2 SVGAGI. With 3 bases clipped from V and 1 base from J, the junction kept 7 bases outside the gene matches. The CDR3 has 16 residues. This CDR3 is CASSYGSSGFQETQYF. The DNA of the CDR3 is TGTGCCAGCAGTTATGGGTCTAGCGGGTTCCAAGAGACCCAGTACTTC.

As for this clone: The same CDR3 arises from other DNA sequences in this sample as well. The rearrangement joins TRBV7-8 to TRBJ2-3; 16 bases match TRBD2. The CDR3 extends over 18 amino acids. The germline V gene encodes CDR1 SGHVS and CDR2 FQNEAQ. With V trimmed by 5 bases and J by 1 base, 6 bases remained unmatched. Here the CDR3 reads CASSPGLAGGLGTDTQYF. Here the CDR3 DNA reads TGTGCCAGCAGCCCGGGACTAGCGGGGGGGCTTGGCACAGATACGCAGTATTTT.

This clone was seen a few times. V and J are TRBV2 and TRBJ2-1, with D possibly TRBD1 on 5 matching bases. Germline-derived CDR1 and CDR2 are SNHLY and FYNNEI. The CDR3 totals 15 residues. The germline V and J ends were trimmed by 7 bases and 2 bases, with 15 bases remaining between them. The CDR3 bases are TGTGCCAGCACCGAACCTTGGGGCACCTACAATGAGCAGTTCTTC. It encodes CASTEPWGTYNEQFF.

This clone has a handful of counts. The chain employs TRBV11-2 and TRBJ2-2; D gene ambiguous. V lost 5 bases, J lost 6 bases, and 13 bases lay in between. Germline V gene data show CDR1 as SGHAT and CDR2 as FQNNGV. This CDR3 is 14 amino acids long. In nucleotides, the CDR3 is TGTGCCAGCAGCCCAACCCGGTCCCCCGGGGAGCTGTTTTTT. It codes for CASSPTRSPGELFF. The full variable domain, its missing parts supplied by reference TRBV11-2 and TRBJ2-2, is EAGVAQSPRYKIIEKRQSVAFWCNPISGHATLYWYQQILGQGPKLLIQFQNNGVVDDSQLPKDRFSAERLKGVDSTLKIQPAKLEDSAVYLCASSPTRSPGELFFGEGSRLTVL.

The V call is TRBV28, the J call TRBJ2-2, with 15 bases lining up with TRBD2. The CDR3 covers 18 residues. V trimming: 3 bases; J trimming: 4 bases; junction bases outside the gene matches: 6. Germline CDR1 is MDHEN and CDR2 is SYDVKM. This CDR3 is CASSFGLAGGPITGELFF. In DNA form, the CDR3 reads TGTGCCAGCAGTTTCGGACTAGCGGGAGGGCCTATCACCGGGGAGCTGTTTTTT.

V and J are TRBV6-1 and TRBJ2-6; 12 nucleotides align to TRBD2. In germline, CDR1 is MNHNS, CDR2 SASEGT. J gave up 0 bases and V 4 bases, and 7 bases lay outside the gene matches. This CDR3 contains 19 residues. The CDR3 region has the DNA TGTGCCAGCAGTGCGCTAGCGGGAGGGTTAGTCTCTGGGGCCAACGTCCTGACTTTC. The encoded protein is CASSALAGGLVSGANVLTF.

This chain uses TRBV28 with TRBJ2-7, with 13 bases fitting TRBD2. The germline V gene has CDR1 MDHEN and CDR2 SYDVKM. The V and J ends lost 2 bases and 6 bases, in that order; junction bases with no gene match: 7. CDR3 size: 16 residues. The CDR3 bases are TGTGCCAGCAGTTTAGCCGGACTAGCGGGAGTTAGCGAGCAGTACGTC. Translating it yields CASSLAGLAGVSEQYV.

This clone was observed a handful of times. The J gene is TRBJ2-3, the V gene TRBV6-5, with TRBD2 matching 10 bases. The CDR3 is 15 amino acids. Germline CDR1 MNHEY, CDR2 SVGAGI. Losses at the gene ends were 6 bases for V and 4 bases for J; bases not matched to a gene: 7. The CDR3 loop reads CASSPSAGGSDTQYF. CDR3 coding DNA: TGTGCCAGCAGCCCCTCAGCGGGGGGGTCAGATACGCAGTATTTT.

The V and J genes are TRBV18 and TRBJ2-7, with 9 positions matching TRBD1. V lost 0 bases and J lost 3; bases outside the gene matches: 6. The CDR3 spans 16 residues. Germline loops: CDR1 KGHSH, CDR2 LQKENI. CDR3 sequence: CASSPPAGTGFYEQYF. The CDR3 DNA sequence: TGTGCCAGCTCACCACCCGCCGGGACAGGGTTCTACGAGCAGTACTTC.

The chain links TRBV6-5 to TRBJ2-1; 7 bases agree with TRBD2. V was clipped by 6 bases and J by 2 bases; unmatched bases: 7. Germline V gene sequence: CDR1 MNHEY, CDR2 SVGAGI. CDR3 length: 15 amino acids. The CDR3 DNA sequence: TGTGCCAGCAGAGTAACTAGCGCGGCCTACAATGAGCAGTTCTTC. Its protein product is CASRVTSAAYNEQFF.

The chain recombines TRBV6-5 with TRBJ1-1; 8 bases map to TRBD1. Germline assignment: CDR1 MNHEY and CDR2 SVGAGI. This CDR3 comprises 15 residues. The V segment lost 8 bases and the J segment 3 bases; nucleotides outside the gene matches: 11. DNA of the CDR3: TGTGCCAGCCTGAGGCCGACAGGGGTCGACACTGAAGCTTTCTTT. Encoded protein: CASLRPTGVDTEAFF.

This rearrangement joins TRBV12-5 to TRBJ1-2, with D tentatively TRBD1 (6 bases). Germline lookup yields CDR1 LGHNT and CDR2 FRNRAP. The CDR3 spans 15 residues. V dropped 1 base and J dropped 1 base, with 10 bases sitting between them. CDR3 in amino acids: CASGLAQGGNYGYTF. The CDR3 bases are TGTGCTAGTGGTTTGGCTCAAGGGGGTAACTATGGCTACACCTTC.

This sequence joins TRBV2 and TRBJ2-5; D is unresolved. Judging by the DNA end, TRBJ2-7 fits better; the J call may be wrong. The germline V gene has CDR1 SNHLY and CDR2 FYNNEI. The CDR3 has 12 residues. This CDR3 reads CASKPLTSEQYF. DNA of the CDR3: TGTGCCAGCAAACCCCTCACCAGCGAGCAGTACTTC.

The chain is built from TRBV6-5 and TRBJ2-5; TRBD1 matches 9 bases. CDR3 length equals 14 residues. Trimming removed 8 bases from V and 5 bases from J; junction bases left unmatched: 9. CDR1 and CDR2 from the germline V gene are MNHEY and SVGAGI. CDR3 sequence (DNA): TGTGCCAGCGAAGAGACAGGGGGACGGGAGACCCAGTACTTC. The encoded protein is CASEETGGRETQYF.

The chain employs TRBV5-6 and TRBJ1-1; D may be TRBD1 (5 bases). Per the germline V gene, CDR1 is SGHDT and CDR2 is YYEEEE. This CDR3 has 15 amino acids. With 5 bases removed from V and 3 bases from J, the gap between germline ends came to 17 bases. For the CDR3, the DNA is TGTGCCAGCAGTGGGGGGTTGGGATTGGACACTGAAGCTTTCTTT. It codes for CASSGGLGLDTEAFF.

Notes on this clone: This specimen includes other DNA sequences encoding the same CDR3. The chain joins TRBV5-1 to TRBJ2-5; D remains unclear. CDR3 length: 12 amino acids. Looked up from germline, CDR1 is SGHRS and CDR2 is YFSETQ. V dropped 1 base and J dropped 4 bases, with 5 bases sitting between them. The CDR3 DNA reads TGCGCCAGCAGCTTGTCTCGAGAGACCCAGTACTTC. Protein: CASSLSRETQYF.

V and J are TRBV7-9 and TRBJ2-1; 11 bases fit TRBD2. The CDR3 is 15 residues long. With 3 bases clipped from V and 8 bases from J, the junction kept 6 bases outside the gene matches. CDR1 SEHNR and CDR2 FQNEAQ come from the germline V gene (reference sequence). The CDR3 sequence is CASSFKLAGGDEQFF. In DNA, the CDR3 is TGTGCCAGCAGCTTTAAATTAGCGGGAGGGGATGAGCAGTTCTTC. Combining the CDR3 with reference TRBV7-9 and TRBJ2-1 gives the whole variable domain DTGVSQNPRHKITKRGQNVTFRCDPISEHNRLYWYRQTLGQGPEFLTYFQNEAQLEKSRLLSDRFSAERPKGSFSTLEIQRTEQGDSAMYLCASSFKLAGGDEQFFGPGTRLTVL.

The genes are TRBV7-2 and TRBJ2-7; a possible D gene is TRBD2 (7 bases). CDR1 SGHTA and CDR2 FQGNSA come from the germline V gene. CDR3 length equals 15 residues. V was clipped by 1 base and J by 2 bases, with 12 bases between them. Here the CDR3 reads CASSLGGGGAYEQYF. The CDR3 DNA reads as TGTGCCAGCAGCTTAGGTGGAGGGGGGGCCTACGAGCAGTACTTC.

Turning to this clone: Distinct nucleotide sequences in the sample also encode this CDR3. This chain links TRBV5-6 with TRBJ1-1; tentative D call: TRBD1 (5 bases). Trimming pared 3 bases from V and 6 bases from J, leaving 9 bases between. The germline V gene has CDR1 SGHDT and CDR2 YYEEEE. There are 12 residues in the CDR3. The CDR3 DNA follows: TGTGCCAGCAGCTGGGGGGATTCTGAAGCTTTCTTT. It specifies CASSWGDSEAFF.

The rearrangement links TRBV4-2 to TRBJ2-5, with a possible D match to TRBD2 (5 bases). The CDR3 has 14 amino acids. Per germline, CDR1 LGHNA and CDR2 YNFKEQ. V lost 0 bases and J lost 11, with 16 bases in between. CDR3 region: CASSQEAAVGEQYF. The DNA for the CDR3 is TGTGCCAGCAGCCAAGAGGCCGCCGTGGGAGAGCAGTACTTC.

J is TRBJ1-1 and V is TRBV27, with 9 bases aligning to TRBD1. CDR1 and CDR2 (germline): MNHEY, SMNVEV (reference sequence). V gave up 6 bases and J gave up 4 bases; unmatched junction bases: 9. This CDR3 has 15 amino acids. Here the CDR3 DNA reads TGTGCCAGCAGCCCCGGGGACAGGGAGGCCACTGAAGCTTTCTTT. It is translated as CASSPGDREATEAFF.

This chain links TRBV5-8 with TRBJ1-1, with D perhaps matching TRBD1 (6 bases). CDR1 SGHTS and CDR2 YDEGEE come from the germline V gene. Trimming shortened V by 2 bases and J by 7 bases, and 9 bases separated the two germline ends. The CDR3 length is 12 residues. CDR3 bases: TGTGCCAGCAGCTTTCAACAGGGTGAAGCTTTCTTT. It yields the protein CASSFQQGEAFF.

The chain carries TRBV21-1 and TRBJ1-5. TRBV21-1 is deemed a pseudogene. The CDR3 is 15 amino acids. The CDR3 sequence is CASSLREALRGPQHF. The CDR3 nucleotides read TGTGCCAGCAGCCTACGGGAGGCGTTACGTGGGCCCCAGCATTTT.

The chain couples TRBV30 to TRBJ1-2; 7 bases are a match to TRBD1. Germline CDR1 GTSNPN, CDR2 SVGIG (reference sequence). The CDR3 length is 11 residues. The V and J ends lost 7 bases and 8 bases, in that order; junction bases with no gene match: 7. In DNA form, the CDR3 reads TGTGCCTTCCTGACAGGGTACGGCTACACCTTC. As protein: CAFLTGYGYTF.

V usage is TRBV7-6 and J usage is TRBJ1-1, with a possible D match to TRBD1 (6 bases). Germline CDR1 reads SGHVS; CDR2 reads FNYEAQ. V gave up 1 base and J gave up 4 bases, with 13 bases separating them. This CDR3 comprises 15 residues. This CDR3 reads CASSLEQGLGTEAFF. CDR3 coding DNA: TGTGCCAGCAGCTTAGAGCAGGGGTTGGGCACTGAAGCTTTCTTT.

This clone occurred once. The gene calls are TRBV6-5 and TRBJ1-6; maybe TRBD1 (5 bases). The V end lost 6 bases, the J end lost 7 bases, and 16 bases lay between the germline ends. CDR3 size: 15 residues. Per germline, CDR1 MNHEY and CDR2 SVGAGI. As DNA, the CDR3 is TGTGCCAGCAGACACGACAGTGTCGGGAATTCACCCCTCCACTTT. Amino acids: CASRHDSVGNSPLHF.

The V call is TRBV30, the J call TRBJ1-2, with D possibly being TRBD1 (5 bases). The V gene lost 2 bases and the J gene lost 2 bases, with 15 bases spanning the gap. Germline values: CDR1 GTSNPN, CDR2 SVGIG (reference sequence). The CDR3 contains 15 residues. The CDR3 loop is CAWSPLGHRNYGYTF. The CDR3 bases are TGTGCCTGGAGTCCTCTGGGGCACCGCAACTATGGCTACACCTTC.

The chain has TRBV9 and TRBJ2-3; 12 nucleotides line up with TRBD2. With V trimmed by 4 bases and J by 4 bases, 7 bases remained unmatched. This CDR3 contains 16 residues. CDR1 SGDLS and CDR2 YYNGEE come from the germline V gene. CDR3 sequence reads: CASSPLAGGPSDTQYF. The CDR3, as DNA: TGTGCCAGCAGCCCGCTAGCGGGGGGGCCATCAGATACGCAGTATTTT.

The chain joins TRBV5-1 to TRBJ2-5; 7 positions agree with TRBD1. The junction had 14 bases not matched to a gene; V was cut back by 2 bases and J by 10 bases. The CDR3 runs to 15 residues. From germline, CDR1 is SGHRS and CDR2 YFSETQ. The CDR3 here is CASSLSGTADVDQYF. The CDR3 bases are TGCGCCAGCAGCTTATCCGGGACAGCCGATGTGGACCAGTACTTC.

The chain joins TRBV9 to TRBJ2-1, with TRBD2 matching 9 bases. The V segment lost 2 bases and the J segment 6 bases; nucleotides outside the gene matches: 6. CDR1 and CDR2 from the germline V gene are SGDLS and YYNGEE. CDR3 size: 15 residues. The CDR3 DNA follows: TGTGCCAGCAGCGTCGTAGCGGGAGCCGTCAATGAGCAGTTCTTC. This codes for CASSVVAGAVNEQFF.

The chain is built from TRBV11-2 and TRBJ2-3; unclear D gene. Germline V gene lookup returns CDR1 SGHAT and CDR2 FQNNGV. V lost 4 bases to trimming and J lost 4 bases, with 21 bases between them. The CDR3 length is 17 residues. The CDR3 is CASSSRVRVTVADTQYF. CDR3 coding DNA: TGTGCCAGCAGCTCTCGTGTGCGAGTTACAGTAGCAGATACGCAGTATTTT.